A single sample gave rise to the 28 T cell receptor beta chains below, sequenced in a study of response to subunit inactivated influenza vaccine. Each CDR3 protein is one row after TCRdb ran MiXCR on the RT-PCR reads. Counted here are hundreds of thousands of distinct CDR3 sequences, approximately 12% occurring once; the ten biggest clones make up roughly 10%. The sample was PBMCs from blood, taken on the day of vaccination. Receptor source: a man aged 50-60 years who received an inactivated influenza vaccine.

This clonotype was detected a few times. This sequence joins TRBV7-2 and TRBJ1-1, with D possibly TRBD1 on 5 matching bases. V was trimmed by 0 bases and J by 0 bases, leaving 8 bases between them. This CDR3 region has 15 residues. Looked up from germline, CDR1 is SGHTA and CDR2 is FQGNSA. Here the CDR3 reads CASSLAPRVNTEAFF. CDR3 DNA sequence: TGTGCCAGCAGCTTAGCTCCCAGGGTGAACACTGAAGCTTTCTTT. The full variable domain, rest sourced from reference TRBV7-2 and TRBJ1-1, is GAGVSQSPSNKVTEKGKDVELRCDPISGHTALYWYRQSLGQGLEFLIYFQGNSAPDKSGLPSDRFSAERTGGSVSTLTIQRTQQEDSAVYLCASSLAPRVNTEAFFGQGTRLTVV.

In its sample, this clonotype was seen a few times. V usage is TRBV20-1 and J usage is TRBJ2-7; 10 bases fit TRBD2. V was pared by 6 bases and J by 0 bases, with 5 bases of the junction left unmatched. The CDR3 runs 14 residues. The V gene's germline CDR1 is DFQATT and CDR2 SNEGSKA (reference sequence). The CDR3, as DNA: TGCAGTGCCAAGGGACTAGCGAACTCCTACGAGCAGTACTTC. Its protein is CSAKGLANSYEQYF.

This clonotype was detected ten times or more. The V call is TRBV6-5, the J call TRBJ2-1; 7 bases fit TRBD2. The CDR3 is 16 amino acids. V dropped 0 bases and J dropped 2; count of bases not matched to a gene: 4. Germline CDR1 is MNHEY and CDR2 is SVGAGI. The CDR3, as DNA: TGTGCCAGCAGTTACTCCAGCGGGGTCACCTACAATGAGCAGTTCTTC. The encoded protein is CASSYSSGVTYNEQFF.

This clonotype was found a few times. The V and J genes are TRBV7-2 and TRBJ2-2; TRBD1 matches 9 bases. The germline gives CDR1 SGHTA, CDR2 FQGNSA. V shed 4 bases, J shed 6 bases, and the junction held 6 bases outside the gene matches. The CDR3 is 15 amino acids. The CDR3 nucleotides read TGTGCCAGCAGCTCTAGGACAGGGGCGGCCGGGGAGCTGTTTTTT. Its protein product is CASSSRTGAAGELFF.

J is TRBJ2-7 and V is TRBV4-3; 7 positions match TRBD1. The germline V gene has CDR1 LGHNA and CDR2 YSLEER. The CDR3 is 15 residues long. With 5 bases clipped from V and 3 bases from J, the junction kept 10 bases outside the gene matches. CDR3 DNA: TGCGCCAGCAGCGAAATATCGTCAGGGGGCTACGAGCAGTACTTC. It specifies CASSEISSGGYEQYF.

This clonotype was picked up many times. V and J are TRBV7-2 and TRBJ2-5; D perhaps matches TRBD2 (6 bases). The CDR3 extends over 14 amino acids. The germline gives CDR1 SGHTA, CDR2 FQGNSA. V lost 5 bases to trimming and J lost 0 bases, with 10 bases between them. Here the CDR3 DNA reads TGTGCCAGCAGCCGCGGGACCTACCAAGAGACCCAGTACTTC. Protein sequence: CASSRGTYQETQYF. Complete variable domain (other parts from reference TRBV7-2 and TRBJ2-5): GAGVSQSPSNKVTEKGKDVELRCDPISGHTALYWYRQSLGQGLEFLIYFQGNSAPDKSGLPSDRFSAERTGGSVSTLTIQRTQQEDSAVYLCASSRGTYQETQYFGPGTRLLVL.

This clonotype was seen a few times. This chain connects TRBV20-1 to TRBJ2-7; 8 nucleotides line up with TRBD1. CDR1 is DFQATT and CDR2 is SNEGSKA in the germline V gene (reference sequence). The CDR3 totals 12 residues. V dropped 5 bases and J dropped 7; count of bases not matched to a gene: 7. The CDR3 nucleotides are TGCAGTGCTGTGGACAGGGAATATGAGCAGTACTTC. Amino acids: CSAVDREYEQYF.

The genes are TRBV27 and TRBJ2-7, with D uncertain. V lost 0 bases and J lost 5, with 11 bases in between. There are 14 residues in the CDR3. Germline values: CDR1 MNHEY, CDR2 SMNVEV (reference sequence). CDR3 bases: TGTGCCAGCAGTTTATCTGAGAGAGGCGACGAGCAGTACTTC. This encodes CASSLSERGDEQYF.

The table lists this clonotype with a few counts. The chain has TRBV11-2 and TRBJ1-2; D unresolved. CDR1 and CDR2 from the germline V gene are SGHAT and FQNNGV. Trimming took 5 bases from V and 3 from J, leaving 19 bases between them. This CDR3 is built from 16 residues. The CDR3 spells CASSPPREGRYYGYTF. The CDR3 DNA follows: TGTGCCAGCAGCCCCCCGAGGGAGGGCAGGTACTATGGCTACACCTTC.

V is TRBV5-1 and J is TRBJ2-2; perhaps TRBD2 as D (6 bases). There are 17 residues in the CDR3. Germline assignment: CDR1 SGHRS and CDR2 YFSETQ. Trimming took off 0 bases at V and 4 bases at J, with 16 bases between the two ends. The CDR3 sequence: CASSLGNSGIPTGELFF. The CDR3 region has the DNA TGCGCCAGCAGCTTGGGGAATAGCGGAATACCCACCGGGGAGCTGTTTTTT.

V usage is TRBV4-3 and J usage is TRBJ2-1; TRBD2 matches 11 bases. Germline CDR1 and CDR2: LGHNA and YSLEER. The CDR3 runs to 17 residues. Unmatched junction bases numbered 5, after V lost 2 bases and J lost 2 bases. CDR3 residues: CASSQYPSGGTYNEQFF. CDR3 DNA sequence: TGCGCCAGCAGCCAATACCCTAGCGGGGGGACCTACAATGAGCAGTTCTTC.

The chain couples TRBV30 to TRBJ2-2; maybe TRBD1 (6 bases). The CDR3 extends over 14 amino acids. The V gene's germline CDR1 is GTSNPN and CDR2 SVGIG (reference sequence). Trimming removed 4 bases at V and 5 bases at J, with 14 bases between. The CDR3, as DNA: TGTGCCTGGAACAGGGAAATATTGACCGGGGAGCTGTTTTTT. It yields the protein CAWNREILTGELFF.

V gene TRBV20-1 combines with J gene TRBJ2-7; D is possibly TRBD1 or TRBD2 (5 bases each). The CDR3 contains 13 residues. Trimming stripped 4 bases from V and 2 bases from J, with 12 bases between. Germline assignment: CDR1 DFQATT and CDR2 SNEGSKA (reference sequence). This CDR3 reads CSATWDRTYEQYF. As DNA, the CDR3 is TGCAGTGCTACTTGGGACCGAACCTACGAGCAGTACTTC.

The chain carries TRBV21-1 and TRBJ2-7; TRBD2 reflects the table's D call only, with no check against the DNA. TRBV21-1 is marked as a pseudogene. This CDR3 spans 18 amino acids. The CDR3 DNA follows: TGTGCCAGCAGCACCGGACTAGCGCTTACGCCGAGCTCCTACGAGCAGTACTTC. Protein: CASSTGLALTPSSYEQYF.

The chain combines TRBV24-1 with TRBJ2-2; perhaps D is TRBD1 or TRBD2 (6 bases each). The germline gives CDR1 KGHDR, CDR2 SFDVKD. The CDR3 has 14 amino acids. Trimming shortened V by 4 bases and J by 4 bases, and 9 bases separated the two germline ends. CDR3: CATSEGGGTGELFF. CDR3 sequence (DNA): TGTGCCACCAGTGAGGGGGGCGGCACCGGGGAGCTGTTTTTT.

The chain combines TRBV11-2 with TRBJ1-6; no definite D call. Germline CDR1 SGHAT, CDR2 FQNNGV. The germline V and J ends were trimmed by 3 bases and 9 bases, with 9 bases remaining between them. The CDR3 runs to 13 residues. CDR3 DNA: TGTGCCAGCAGCTTTTCTGAAGCTTCACCCCTCCACTTT. Its translation: CASSFSEASPLHF.

V is TRBV18 and J is TRBJ2-6; D is possibly TRBD1 (5 bases). The germline V and J ends were trimmed by 4 bases and 4 bases, with 17 bases remaining between them. In germline, CDR1 is KGHSH, CDR2 LQKENI. CDR3 length: 17 amino acids. This chain's CDR3 is CASSLFSRASGANVLTF. The CDR3 nucleotides are TGTGCCAGCTCACTGTTTTCCAGGGCTTCAGGGGCCAACGTCCTGACTTTC.

This rearrangement joins TRBV5-1 to TRBJ2-1; D remains ambiguous. Trimming took 5 bases from V and 0 from J, leaving 18 bases between them. This CDR3 is 17 amino acids long. CDR1 is SGHRS, CDR2 YFSETQ, per germline. The CDR3 nucleotides read TGCGCCAGCAGGGAAATTTACAGAGGCAGCTCCTACAATGAGCAGTTCTTC. Translating gives CASREIYRGSSYNEQFF.

This clonotype has ten or more counts. The chain uses TRBV28 and TRBJ2-3; 11 nucleotides align to TRBD2. The germline V gene encodes CDR1 MDHEN and CDR2 SYDVKM. The CDR3 extends over 16 amino acids. V trimming: 3 bases; J trimming: 3 bases; junction bases outside the gene matches: 5. CDR3 amino acids: CASSFNLAGGTDTQYF. The CDR3 nucleotides read TGTGCCAGCAGTTTCAACCTAGCGGGAGGTACAGATACGCAGTATTTT.

In nucleotides, the CDR3 is TGTGCCAGCTCTACCAAAGGGGAGACCCAGTACTTC. As protein: CASSTKGETQYF. The rearrangement uses TRBV18 and TRBJ2-5; D not certain. V was trimmed by 6 bases and J by 5 bases, leaving 10 bases between them. The CDR3 spans 12 residues. CDR1 is KGHSH, CDR2 LQKENI, per germline.

This clonotype was observed a few times. This chain links TRBV20-1 with TRBJ2-2; 11 positions match TRBD1. The CDR3 has 15 amino acids. From germline, CDR1 is DFQATT and CDR2 SNEGSKA (reference sequence). Unmatched junction bases numbered 8, after V lost 6 bases and J lost 5 bases. The CDR3 sequence: CSAITGTGGTGELFF. The DNA of the CDR3 is TGCAGTGCGATTACCGGGACAGGGGGTACCGGGGAGCTGTTTTTT.

The rearrangement joins TRBV12-3 or TRBV12-4 to TRBJ1-2; D is uncertain. With 1 base removed from V and 3 bases from J, the gap between germline ends came to 9 bases. This CDR3 comprises 14 residues. Here the CDR3 DNA reads TGTGCCAGCAGTTTAGAGGGCTGGGACTATGGCTACACCTTC. Encoded protein: CASSLEGWDYGYTF.

This sequence joins TRBV12-3 or TRBV12-4 and TRBJ2-2, with unresolved D. V gave up 7 bases and J gave up 1 base, with 13 bases separating them. The CDR3 spans 15 residues. CDR3 sequence reads: CASTPGWVNTGELFF. Written as DNA, the CDR3 is TGTGCCAGCACCCCCGGTTGGGTGAACACCGGGGAGCTGTTTTTT.

The chain combines TRBV19 with TRBJ2-5; 9 nucleotides match TRBD1. The junction had 6 bases not matched to a gene; V was cut back by 8 bases and J by 2 bases. This CDR3 contains 14 residues. Germline V gene sequence: CDR1 LNHDA, CDR2 SQIVND (reference sequence). The CDR3 DNA reads TGTGCCAGTCGACAGACAGGGGGGCAAGAGACCCAGTACTTC. Its translation is CASRQTGGQETQYF.

J is TRBJ2-7 and V is TRBV29-1; 9 nucleotides line up with TRBD1. The CDR3 consists of 14 residues. V shed 7 bases, J shed 0 bases, and the junction held 7 bases outside the gene matches. Germline loops: CDR1 SQVTM, CDR2 ANQGSEA. The DNA of the CDR3 is TGCAGCGCCTCCGGGACAGGGCACTCCTACGAGCAGTACTTC. This codes for CSASGTGHSYEQYF.

This clonotype was counted a few times. The chain uses TRBV7-2 and TRBJ2-1; perhaps TRBD1 as D (6 bases). V lost 5 bases and J lost 9, with 14 bases in between. Germline V gene lookup returns CDR1 SGHTA and CDR2 FQGNSA. The CDR3 extends over 13 amino acids. The CDR3 region is CASSANQGSEQFF. CDR3 nucleotides: TGTGCCAGCAGCGCCAACCAGGGGAGTGAGCAGTTCTTC.

This clonotype was seen a single time. The chain combines TRBV5-1 with TRBJ2-3; possible D gene TRBD1, 6 bases. The CDR3 sequence is 15 residues long. V lost 4 bases to trimming and J lost 6 bases, with 18 bases between them. Per the germline V gene, CDR1 is SGHRS and CDR2 is YFSETQ. The DNA of the CDR3 is TGCGCCAGCAGCCACAGGGCCAGCGTGTCCGATACGCAGTATTTT. This encodes CASSHRASVSDTQYF.

This chain joins TRBV9 and TRBJ2-1; D not certain. This CDR3 is 14 amino acids long. Germline CDR1 is SGDLS and CDR2 is YYNGEE. Trimming took off 3 bases at V and 6 bases at J, with 13 bases between the two ends. Written as DNA, the CDR3 is TGTGCCAGCAGCGGATTAGACGGAACCAATGAGCAGTTCTTC. It specifies CASSGLDGTNEQFF. Using reference TRBV9 and TRBJ2-1 for the parts outside the CDR3, the full variable domain is DSGVTQTPKHLITATGQRVTLRCSPRSGDLSVYWYQQSLDQGLQFLIQYYNGEERAKGNILERFSAQQFPDLHSELNLSSLELGDSALYFCASSGLDGTNEQFFGPGTRLTVL.